This is a list of T cell receptor beta chains from one sample in a study of human T cells and chemical hapten exposure. Each CDR3 protein gets one entry after TCRdb re-called the RACE reads with MiXCR. The table has approximately 370,000 distinct CDR3 sequences, 4.5% to 5.5% seen once. Sequenced material: whole blood, taken in connection with sensitization to the hapten diphenylcyclopropenone (DPC). All receptors come from a woman younger than 35 with alopecia areata. Some clones in this sample may be carry-over from other donors' samples. Both conserved end residues are part of each CDR3. Each record gives: J gene, clone size, V gene, D gene, CDR3 protein, CDR3 DNA. The D gene is left open where the match is weak. Only part of the rows carry a size: once, few, many, or a class if the clone is expanded.

TRBJ2-1	NA	TRBV9	TRBD1	CASSGMGTGPYNEQFF	TGTGCCAGCAGCGGCATGGGGACAGGCCCCTACAATGAGCAGTTCTTC
TRBJ2-2	NA	TRBV11-1	TRBD2	CASSFGLAGGELFF	TGTGCCAGCAGCTTCGGACTAGCGGGTGGGGAGCTGTTTTTT
TRBJ2-1	NA	TRBV2	TRBD2	CASSERRGDPNEQFF	TGTGCCAGCAGTGAACGGCGGGGGGACCCCAATGAGCAGTTCTTC
TRBJ1-4	many	TRBV6-6	NA	CASSYGRGREKLFF	TGTGCCAGCAGTTACGGCAGGGGAAGGGAAAAACTGTTTTTT
TRBJ1-1	many	TRBV24-1	TRBD1	CATTATGDTEAFF	TGTGCCACCACCGCGACAGGGGACACTGAAGCTTTCTTT
TRBJ1-2	NA	TRBV7-2	NA	CASSLVGKATNGYTF	TGTGCCAGCAGCTTAGTGGGCAAGGCGACTAATGGCTACACCTTC
TRBJ2-1	few	TRBV6-1	TRBD2	CASSTGTSGGASKFF	TGTGCCAGCAGTACCGGGACTAGCGGGGGGGCCAGTAAGTTCTTC
TRBJ2-1	few	TRBV5-1	TRBD1	CASRREGQGYNEQFF	TGCGCCAGCCGACGAGAGGGACAGGGTTACAATGAGCAGTTCTTC
TRBJ1-1	few	TRBV20-1	TRBD1	CSARGGGQGQSLNTEAFF	TGCAGTGCTAGAGGGGGGGGACAGGGACAGTCGTTGAACACTGAAGCTTTCTTT
TRBJ2-6	few	TRBV18	NA	CASSPPFTGANVLTF	TGTGCCAGCTCACCCCCCTTTACTGGGGCCAACGTCCTGACTTTC
TRBJ2-7	few	TRBV19	TRBD2	CASSTSLTGLAGDEQYF	TGTGCCAGTAGTACTTCTCTCACGGGACTAGCGGGGGACGAGCAGTACTTC
TRBJ1-4	few	TRBV7-2	NA	CASSLEGHLNEKLFF	TGTGCCAGCAGCTTAGAGGGACACCTTAATGAAAAACTGTTTTTT
TRBJ2-7	NA	TRBV6-5	NA	CASRPGGGSSYEQYF	TGTGCCAGCAGACCAGGAGGCGGCAGCTCCTACGAGCAGTACTTC
TRBJ2-6	few	TRBV7-9	NA	CASSLFLSGANVLTF	TGTGCCAGCAGCCTCTTCCTCTCTGGGGCCAACGTCCTGACTTTC
TRBJ1-4	many	TRBV4-1	TRBD1	CASSPGYRGPNEKLFF	TGCGCCAGCAGCCCAGGATACAGGGGTCCTAATGAAAAACTGTTTTTT
TRBJ2-2	few	TRBV7-2	TRBD2	CASSLGLAGSTNTGELFF	TGTGCCAGCAGCCTAGGACTAGCGGGGTCAACGAACACCGGGGAGCTGTTTTTT
TRBJ2-6	few	TRBV7-2	NA	CASSLAPGANVLTF	TGTGCCAGCAGCTTAGCTCCTGGGGCCAACGTCCTGACTTTC
TRBJ1-1	many	TRBV11-2	TRBD1	CASSFDRGTEAFF	TGTGCCAGCAGCTTCGACAGGGGAACTGAAGCTTTCTTT
TRBJ1-4	few	TRBV5-4	NA	CASSLRGYGEKLFF	TGTGCCAGCAGCCTGAGGGGGTACGGTGAAAAACTGTTTTTT
TRBJ1-5	few	TRBV2	NA	CASAGGSNQPQHF	TGTGCCAGCGCCGGAGGAAGTAATCAGCCCCAGCATTTT
TRBJ1-2	many	TRBV4-3	NA	CASSQDLRGINRDGYTF	TGCGCCAGCAGCCAAGATTTGAGGGGTATTAACCGAGATGGCTACACCTTC
TRBJ1-5	few	TRBV6-5	NA	CASSYSGFNQPQHF	TGTGCCAGCAGTTACTCAGGGTTTAATCAGCCCCAGCATTTT
TRBJ2-5	NA	TRBV7-9	NA	CASSSVTGYEETQYF	TGTGCCAGCAGCTCCGTGACGGGGTATGAAGAGACCCAGTACTTC
TRBJ2-3	NA	TRBV3-1	NA	CASGQDHGPDTQYF	TGTGCCAGCGGCCAAGATCACGGTCCAGATACGCAGTATTTT
TRBJ1-1	NA	TRBV7-9	NA	CASSMRAFF	TGTGCCAGCAGTATGAGGGCTTTCTTT
TRBJ1-2	few	TRBV27	NA	CASSRSGDSYGYTF	TGTGCCAGCAGTCGCAGCGGCGACAGCTATGGCTACACCTTC
TRBJ2-5	many	TRBV11-3	TRBD1	CASSSGTGGRETQYF	TGTGCCAGCAGTTCCGGGACAGGGGGAAGAGAGACCCAGTACTTC
TRBJ1-2	few	TRBV7-2	NA	CASSLAYQGRSYTF	TGTGCCAGCAGCTTAGCATATCAGGGGAGGAGCTACACCTTC
TRBJ2-6	many	TRBV6-5	NA	CASSYSIGGANVLTF	TGTGCCAGCAGTTACAGTATTGGAGGGGCCAACGTCCTGACTTTC
TRBJ2-1	many	TRBV29-1	TRBD1	CSVEREGQGQFF	TGCAGCGTTGAAAGGGAGGGACAGGGGCAGTTCTTC
TRBJ1-2	NA	TRBV3-1	TRBD1	CASSPRTGMVF	TGTGCCAGCAGCCCCCGGACAGGAATGGTATTC
TRBJ1-1	many	TRBV5-4	TRBD1	CASRTGAGTANTEAFF	TGTGCCAGCAGAACTGGAGCCGGGACAGCGAACACTGAAGCTTTCTTT
TRBJ2-3	many	TRBV28	TRBD2	CASSEQGLGTDTQYF	TGTGCCAGCAGTGAACAGGGACTAGGTACAGATACGCAGTATTTT
TRBJ2-5	few	TRBV5-1	NA	CASSETPGQNFETQYF	TGCGCCAGCAGCGAAACCCCGGGACAAAATTTCGAGACCCAGTACTTC
TRBJ2-7	NA	TRBV2	NA	CASSPRTAEQYF	TGTGCCAGCAGTCCCCGGACAGCCGAGCAGTACTTC
TRBJ2-2	many	TRBV11-2	NA	CASSLYRANTGELFF	TGTGCCAGCAGCTTATACAGGGCGAACACCGGGGAGCTGTTTTTT
TRBJ2-3	few	TRBV20-1	NA	CSARQATSTDTQYF	TGCAGTGCTAGACAGGCAACTAGCACAGATACGCAGTATTTT
TRBJ2-3	few	TRBV7-9	TRBD2	CAVGGTSGDTQYF	TGTGCCGTCGGGGGGACTAGCGGAGATACGCAGTATTTT
TRBJ2-7	many	TRBV6-2/TRBV6-3	NA	CASSIPGEQYF	TGTGCCAGCAGCATACCGGGTGAGCAGTACTTC
TRBJ1-3	NA	TRBV10-3	NA	CAISEWVYSGNTIYF	TGTGCCATCAGTGAATGGGTGTACTCTGGAAACACCATATATTTT
TRBJ2-5	many	TRBV3-1	NA	CASRRTPGETQYF	TGTGCCAGCAGGCGGACCCCAGGGGAGACCCAGTACTTC
TRBJ2-3	medium-sized	TRBV4-3	TRBD2	CASSQERGGGPDTQYF	TGCGCCAGCAGCCAAGAGCGGGGGGGCGGGCCAGATACGCAGTATTTT